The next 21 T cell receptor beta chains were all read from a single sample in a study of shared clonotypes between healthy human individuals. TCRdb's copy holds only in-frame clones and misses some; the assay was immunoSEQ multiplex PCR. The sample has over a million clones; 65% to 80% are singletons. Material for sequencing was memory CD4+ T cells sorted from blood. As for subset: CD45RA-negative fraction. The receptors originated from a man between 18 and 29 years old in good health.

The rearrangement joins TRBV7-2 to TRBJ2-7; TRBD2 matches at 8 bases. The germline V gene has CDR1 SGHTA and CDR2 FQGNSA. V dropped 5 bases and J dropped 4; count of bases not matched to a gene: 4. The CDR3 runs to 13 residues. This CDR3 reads CASSNGLAYEQYF. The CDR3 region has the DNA TGTGCCAGCAGCAACGGACTAGCTTACGAGCAGTACTTC.

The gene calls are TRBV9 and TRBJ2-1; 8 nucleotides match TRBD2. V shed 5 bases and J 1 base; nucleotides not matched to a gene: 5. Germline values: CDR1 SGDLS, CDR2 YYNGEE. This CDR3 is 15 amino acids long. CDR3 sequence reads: CASSRSGASYNEQFF. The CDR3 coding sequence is TGTGCCAGCAGTCGTAGCGGGGCATCCTACAATGAGCAGTTCTTC.

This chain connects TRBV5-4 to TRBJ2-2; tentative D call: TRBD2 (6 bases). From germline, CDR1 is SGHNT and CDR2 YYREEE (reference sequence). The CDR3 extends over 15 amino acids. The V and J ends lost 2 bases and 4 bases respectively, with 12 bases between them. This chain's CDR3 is CASSFVGLTTGELFF. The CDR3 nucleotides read TGTGCCAGCAGCTTTGTGGGACTGACCACCGGGGAGCTGTTTTTT. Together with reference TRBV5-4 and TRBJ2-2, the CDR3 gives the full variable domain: ETGVTQSPTHLIKTRGQQVTLRCSSQSGHNTVSWYQQALGQGPQFIFQYYREEENGRGNFPPRFSGLQFPNYSSELNVNALELDDSALYLCASSFVGLTTGELFFGEGSRLTVL.

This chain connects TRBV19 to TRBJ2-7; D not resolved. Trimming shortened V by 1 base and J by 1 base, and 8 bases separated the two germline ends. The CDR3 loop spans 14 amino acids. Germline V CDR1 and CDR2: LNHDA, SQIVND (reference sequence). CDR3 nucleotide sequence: TGTGCCAGTAGTATAGCGGCAGGTTCCTACGAGCAGTACTTC. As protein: CASSIAAGSYEQYF.

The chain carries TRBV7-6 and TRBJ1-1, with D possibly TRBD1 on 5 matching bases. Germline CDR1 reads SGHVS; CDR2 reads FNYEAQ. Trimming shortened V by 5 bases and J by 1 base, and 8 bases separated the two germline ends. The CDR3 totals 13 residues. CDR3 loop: CASSKQENTEAFF. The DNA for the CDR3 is TGTGCCAGCAGCAAACAGGAGAACACTGAAGCTTTCTTT. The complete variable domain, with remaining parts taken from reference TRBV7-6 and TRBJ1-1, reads GAGVSQSPRYKVTKRGQDVALRCDPISGHVSLYWYRQALGQGPEFLTYFNYEAQQDKSGLPNDRFSAERPEGSISTLTIQRTEQRDSAMYRCASSKQENTEAFFGQGTRLTVV.

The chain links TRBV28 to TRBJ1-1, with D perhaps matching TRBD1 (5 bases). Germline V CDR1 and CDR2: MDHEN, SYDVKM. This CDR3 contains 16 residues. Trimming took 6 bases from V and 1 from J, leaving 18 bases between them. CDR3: CASSQYAGVGNTEAFF. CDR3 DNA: TGTGCCAGCAGCCAATATGCGGGGGTCGGGAACACTGAAGCTTTCTTT.

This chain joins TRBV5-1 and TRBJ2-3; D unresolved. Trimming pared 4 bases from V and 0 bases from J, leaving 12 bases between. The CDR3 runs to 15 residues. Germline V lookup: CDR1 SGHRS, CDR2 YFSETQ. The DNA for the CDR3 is TGCGCCAGCAGCCAGTCGGGTGTTAGCACAGATACGCAGTATTTT. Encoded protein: CASSQSGVSTDTQYF. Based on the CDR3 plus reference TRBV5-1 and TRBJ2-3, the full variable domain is KAGVTQTPRYLIKTRGQQVTLSCSPISGHRSVSWYQQTPGQGLQFLFEYFSETQRNKGNFPGRFSGRQFSNSRSEMNVSTLELGDSALYLCASSQSGVSTDTQYFGPGTRLTVL.

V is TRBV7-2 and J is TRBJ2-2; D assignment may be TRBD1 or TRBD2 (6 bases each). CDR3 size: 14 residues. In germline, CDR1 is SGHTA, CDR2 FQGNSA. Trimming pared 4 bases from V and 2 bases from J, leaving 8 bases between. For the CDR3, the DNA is TGTGCCAGCAGCTGGGGGGCCAACACCGGGGAGCTGTTTTTT. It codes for CASSWGANTGELFF.

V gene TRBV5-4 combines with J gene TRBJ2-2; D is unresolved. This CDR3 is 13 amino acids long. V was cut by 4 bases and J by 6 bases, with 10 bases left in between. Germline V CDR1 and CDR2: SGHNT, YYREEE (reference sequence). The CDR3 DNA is TGTGCCAGCAGCCTTCGGTCCGCCGGGGAGCTGTTTTTT. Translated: CASSLRSAGELFF.

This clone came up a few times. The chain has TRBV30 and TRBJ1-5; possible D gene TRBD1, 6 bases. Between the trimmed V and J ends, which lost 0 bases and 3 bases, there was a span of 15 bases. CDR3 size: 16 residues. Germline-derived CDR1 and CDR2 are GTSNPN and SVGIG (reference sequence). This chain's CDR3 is CAWSVRGAGANQPQHF. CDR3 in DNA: TGTGCCTGGAGTGTACGGGGGGCGGGAGCCAATCAGCCCCAGCATTTT.

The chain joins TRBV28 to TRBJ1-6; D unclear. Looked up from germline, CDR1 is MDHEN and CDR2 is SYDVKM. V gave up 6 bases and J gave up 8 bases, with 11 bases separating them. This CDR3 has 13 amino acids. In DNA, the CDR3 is TGTGCCAGCAGATGGGCTCTTGATTCACCCCTCCACTTT. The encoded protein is CASRWALDSPLHF.

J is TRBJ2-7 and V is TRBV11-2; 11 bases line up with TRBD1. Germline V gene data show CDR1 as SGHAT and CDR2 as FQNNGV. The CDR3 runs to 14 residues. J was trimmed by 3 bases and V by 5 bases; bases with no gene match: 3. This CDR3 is CASSLGQGVYEQYF. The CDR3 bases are TGTGCCAGCAGCCTGGGACAGGGGGTCTACGAGCAGTACTTC.

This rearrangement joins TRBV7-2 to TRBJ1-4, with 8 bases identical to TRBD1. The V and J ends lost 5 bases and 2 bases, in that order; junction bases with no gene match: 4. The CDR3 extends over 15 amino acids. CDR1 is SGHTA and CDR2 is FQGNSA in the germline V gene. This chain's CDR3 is CASSLQGGTNEKLFF. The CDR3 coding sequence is TGTGCCAGCAGCCTACAGGGGGGTACTAATGAAAAACTGTTTTTT.

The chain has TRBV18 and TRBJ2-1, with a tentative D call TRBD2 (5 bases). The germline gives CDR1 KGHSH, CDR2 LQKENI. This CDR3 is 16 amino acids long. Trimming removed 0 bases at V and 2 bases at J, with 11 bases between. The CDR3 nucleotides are TGTGCCAGCTCACCACCCAGGACGGAGGCCTACAATGAGCAGTTCTTC. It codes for CASSPPRTEAYNEQFF.

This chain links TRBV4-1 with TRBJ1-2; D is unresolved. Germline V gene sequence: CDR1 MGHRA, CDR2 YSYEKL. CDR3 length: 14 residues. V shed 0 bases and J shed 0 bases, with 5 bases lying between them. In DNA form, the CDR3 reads TGCGCCAGCAGCCAAGATATCTCTAACTATGGCTACACCTTC. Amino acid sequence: CASSQDISNYGYTF.

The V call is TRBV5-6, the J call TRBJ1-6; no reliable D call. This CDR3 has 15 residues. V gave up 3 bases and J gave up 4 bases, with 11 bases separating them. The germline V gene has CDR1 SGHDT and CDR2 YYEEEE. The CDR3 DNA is TGTGCCAGCAGCTGGAGGGCGGGGTATAATTCACCCCTCCACTTT. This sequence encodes CASSWRAGYNSPLHF.

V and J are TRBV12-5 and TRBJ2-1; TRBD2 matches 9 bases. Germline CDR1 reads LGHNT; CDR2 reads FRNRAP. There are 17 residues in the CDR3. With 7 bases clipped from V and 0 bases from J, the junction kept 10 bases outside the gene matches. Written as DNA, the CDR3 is TGTGCTAGTGAGCCTTCTAGCGGGATTAGCTCCTACAATGAGCAGTTCTTC. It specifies CASEPSSGISSYNEQFF.

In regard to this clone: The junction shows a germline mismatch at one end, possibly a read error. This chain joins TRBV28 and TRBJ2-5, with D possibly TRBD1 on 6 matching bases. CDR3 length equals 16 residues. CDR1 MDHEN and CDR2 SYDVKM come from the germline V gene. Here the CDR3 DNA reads TGTACCAGCGCCCTAGGGGGAATGCGCACAAGGGAGACCCAGTACTTC. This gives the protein CTSALGGMRTRETQYF.

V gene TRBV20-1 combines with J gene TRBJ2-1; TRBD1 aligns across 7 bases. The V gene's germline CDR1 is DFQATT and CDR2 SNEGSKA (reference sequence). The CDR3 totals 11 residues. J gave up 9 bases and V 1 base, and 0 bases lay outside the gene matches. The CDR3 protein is CSARGDSEQFF. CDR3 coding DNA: TGCAGTGCTAGAGGGGACAGTGAGCAGTTCTTC.

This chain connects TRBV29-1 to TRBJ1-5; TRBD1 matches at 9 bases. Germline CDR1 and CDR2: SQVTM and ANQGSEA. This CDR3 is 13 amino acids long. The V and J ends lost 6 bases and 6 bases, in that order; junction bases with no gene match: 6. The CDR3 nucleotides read TGCAGCGTGATACAGGGGGCAGGTCAGCCCCAGCATTTT. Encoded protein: CSVIQGAGQPQHF. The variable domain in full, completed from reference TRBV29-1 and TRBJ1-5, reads SAVISQKPSRDICQRGTSLTIQCQVDSQVTMMFWYRQQPGQSLTLIATANQGSEATYESGFVIDKFPISRPNLTFSTLTVSNMSPEDSSIYLCSVIQGAGQPQHFGDGTRLSIL.

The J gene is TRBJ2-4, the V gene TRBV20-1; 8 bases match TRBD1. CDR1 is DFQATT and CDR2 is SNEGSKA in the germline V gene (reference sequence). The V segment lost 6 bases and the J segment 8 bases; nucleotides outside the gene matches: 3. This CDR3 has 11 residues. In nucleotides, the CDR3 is TGCAGTGCCTCGGACAGGGACATTCAGTACTTC. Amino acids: CSASDRDIQYF.